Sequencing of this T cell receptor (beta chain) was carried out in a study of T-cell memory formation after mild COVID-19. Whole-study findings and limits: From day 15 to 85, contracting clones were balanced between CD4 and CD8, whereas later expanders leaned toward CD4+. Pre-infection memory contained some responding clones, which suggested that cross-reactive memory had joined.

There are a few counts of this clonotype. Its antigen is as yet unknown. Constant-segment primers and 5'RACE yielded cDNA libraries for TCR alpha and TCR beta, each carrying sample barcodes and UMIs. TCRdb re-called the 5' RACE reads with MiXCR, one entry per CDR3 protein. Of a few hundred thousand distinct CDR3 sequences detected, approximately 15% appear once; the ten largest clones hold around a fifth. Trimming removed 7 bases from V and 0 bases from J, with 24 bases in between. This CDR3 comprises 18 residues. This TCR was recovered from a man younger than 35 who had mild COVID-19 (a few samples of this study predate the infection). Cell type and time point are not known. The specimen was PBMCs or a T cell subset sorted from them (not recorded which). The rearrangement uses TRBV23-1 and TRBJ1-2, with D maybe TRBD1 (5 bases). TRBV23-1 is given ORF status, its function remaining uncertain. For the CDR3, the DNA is TGCGCCAGCACCCTAGTGAGGGGCGCATCTTTCCCTAACTATGGCTACACCTTC. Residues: CASTLVRGASFPNYGYTF.